These 16 T cell receptor beta chains were sequenced from one sample in a study of blood T cell repertoires in COVID-19. Assay used: immunoSEQ multiplex PCR; TCRdb lists only in-frame clones, some missing. The data contain hundreds of thousands of clones, more than 85% of them singletons. Sequenced input: PBMCs or T cells enriched from blood (not recorded which). The source is a woman aged 50 to 60 who had recovered from COVID-19.

CDR3 region: CASSVSGGSYNEQFF. The DNA for the CDR3 is TGTGCCAGCAGTGTATCAGGGGGCTCCTACAATGAGCAGTTCTTC. The genes are TRBV6-4 and TRBJ2-1; 7 nucleotides align to TRBD1. This CDR3 contains 15 residues. Germline-derived CDR1 and CDR2 are MRHNA and SNTAGT. V lost 4 bases, J lost 0 bases, and 3 bases stayed unmatched.

The CDR3 coding sequence is TGTGCCTGGAAAGCGGGTCCGACCTACGAGCAGTACTTC. Its protein is CAWKAGPTYEQYF. The rearrangement joins TRBV30 to TRBJ2-7; a weak D match, TRBD2 (6 bases). The CDR3 has 13 residues. V was shortened by 4 bases and J by 2 bases, with 12 bases between the two germline ends. Germline V gene sequence: CDR1 GTSNPN, CDR2 SVGIG (reference sequence). The full variable domain, rest sourced from reference TRBV30 and TRBJ2-7, is SQTIHQWPATLVQPVGSPLSLECTVEGTSNPNLYWYRQAAGRGLQLLFYSVGIGQISSEVPQNLSASRPQDRQFILSSKKLLLSDSGFYLCAWKAGPTYEQYFGPGTRLTVT.

This chain joins TRBV19 and TRBJ1-5; 7 bases are shared with TRBD1. The CDR3 is 15 amino acids. V was clipped by 4 bases and J by 4 bases; unmatched bases: 7. CDR1 and CDR2 from the germline V gene are LNHDA and SQIVND (reference sequence). The CDR3 bases are TGTGCCAGTAGTAGGGAGACAGGGTCAAATCAGCCCCAGCATTTT. This codes for CASSRETGSNQPQHF.

The V call is TRBV24-1, the J call TRBJ2-1, with a tentative D call TRBD2 (6 bases). Germline CDR1 and CDR2: KGHDR and SFDVKD. This CDR3 has 16 amino acids. Trimming stripped 3 bases from V and 7 bases from J, with 18 bases between. CDR3 coding DNA: TGTGCCACCAGTGATAAGTCAGCGGGTTCTGGGAATGAGCAGTTCTTC. It is translated as CATSDKSAGSGNEQFF.

V gene TRBV4-2 combines with J gene TRBJ2-2; 11 bases agree with TRBD2. The CDR3 has 21 amino acids. V gave up 2 bases and J gave up 4 bases; unmatched junction bases: 18. CDR1 is LGHNA, CDR2 YNFKEQ, per germline. CDR3 loop: CASSQRLATGLAGIFTGELFF. CDR3 DNA sequence: TGTGCCAGCAGCCAACGCCTCGCCACCGGACTAGCGGGTATATTCACCGGGGAGCTGTTTTTT.

This clone was counted a few times. The genes are TRBV4-2 and TRBJ2-1; 11 bases map to TRBD2. The CDR3 runs 18 residues. Trimming took 2 bases from V and 9 from J; bases not matched to a gene: 15. Germline values: CDR1 LGHNA, CDR2 YNFKEQ. The CDR3 DNA reads as TGTGCCAGCAGCCAACAACTAGCGGGAGCCCCCGCCCTGAGTGAGCAGTTCTTC. It yields the protein CASSQQLAGAPALSEQFF.

The chain employs TRBV5-4 and TRBJ2-1; D call uncertain. V lost 0 bases to trimming and J lost 0 bases, with 16 bases between them. Germline CDR1 and CDR2: SGHNT and YYREEE (reference sequence). The CDR3 spans 18 residues. In nucleotides, the CDR3 is TGTGCCAGCAGCTTGGGTAGTCTATTCGTGAGCTCCTACAATGAGCAGTTCTTC. It codes for CASSLGSLFVSSYNEQFF.

This clone was counted a single time. This chain joins TRBV13 and TRBJ2-2; 7 bases map to TRBD1. The trim removed 6 bases at V and 5 bases at J, leaving 6 bases unmatched. Germline-derived CDR1 and CDR2 are PRHDT and FYEKMQ (reference sequence). The CDR3 has 14 amino acids. In DNA form, the CDR3 reads TGTGCCAGCAGGGGGCCACAGGGGACCGGGGAGCTGTTTTTT. Its translation is CASRGPQGTGELFF.

The chain couples TRBV6-6 to TRBJ2-5, with 8 bases aligning to TRBD1. The CDR3 spans 12 residues. Germline trimming cut 0 bases from V and 13 bases from J; bases unmatched to any gene: 4. Germline CDR1 reads MNHNY; CDR2 reads SVGAGI (reference sequence). The CDR3 protein is CASSYSTGEGYF. DNA of the CDR3: TGTGCCAGCAGTTACTCGACAGGGGAAGGGTACTTC.

The gene calls are TRBV2 and TRBJ1-3; D is ambiguous. Per germline, CDR1 SNHLY and CDR2 FYNNEI. Trimming stripped 6 bases from V and 4 bases from J, with 7 bases between. CDR3 length: 12 amino acids. For the CDR3, the DNA is TGTGCCAGCAGCGGGGAAGGAAACACCATATATTTT. Translation: CASSGEGNTIYF.

V and J are TRBV28 and TRBJ1-2; D is perhaps TRBD1 (5 bases). V shed 8 bases and J shed 7 bases, with 26 bases lying between them. Germline V gives CDR1 MDHEN, CDR2 SYDVKM. The CDR3 length is 16 residues. The CDR3 sequence is CASCGVAGLGWCGYTF. The DNA for the CDR3 is TGTGCCAGCTGCGGGGTTGCAGGGCTAGGGTGGTGTGGCTACACCTTC.

This chain's CDR3 is CASSLVRGFGNQPQHF. The CDR3 DNA follows: TGTGCCAGCAGCTTAGTTCGGGGATTCGGCAATCAGCCCCAGCATTTT. V gene TRBV7-2 combines with J gene TRBJ1-5; D is unresolved. The CDR3 consists of 16 residues. The germline gives CDR1 SGHTA, CDR2 FQGNSA. Trimming took off 1 base at V and 2 bases at J, with 12 bases between the two ends.

The rearrangement joins TRBV7-2 to TRBJ1-1; 8 bases are a match to TRBD1. The CDR3 has 14 amino acids. Unmatched junction bases numbered 8, after V lost 1 base and J lost 10 bases. Germline CDR1 is SGHTA and CDR2 is FQGNSA. In DNA form, the CDR3 reads TGTGCCAGCAGCTTAGGCACAGGGGGACGGGCAGCTTTCTTT. It encodes CASSLGTGGRAAFF.

The J gene is TRBJ2-7, the V gene TRBV28, with 9 positions matching TRBD1. V dropped 3 bases and J dropped 3; count of bases not matched to a gene: 9. The CDR3 has 16 amino acids. CDR1 and CDR2 from the germline V gene are MDHEN and SYDVKM. CDR3 nucleotide sequence: TGTGCCAGCAGTTTCTCGTATCCGGGACAGGGCTACGAGCAGTACTTC. It yields the protein CASSFSYPGQGYEQYF.

This chain joins TRBV6-1 and TRBJ2-2; TRBD1 aligns across 12 bases. CDR1 is MNHNS, CDR2 SASEGT, per germline. The CDR3 is made up of 18 amino acids. Trimming took 0 bases from V and 6 from J; bases not matched to a gene: 8. CDR3 loop: CASSEASRGTGGPGELFF. The CDR3 nucleotides read TGTGCCAGCAGTGAAGCAAGCCGGGGGACAGGGGGCCCCGGGGAGCTGTTTTTT.

V and J are TRBV11-2 and TRBJ2-1; maybe TRBD1 (6 bases). Per the germline V gene, CDR1 is SGHAT and CDR2 is FQNNGV. The germline V and J ends were trimmed by 4 bases and 7 bases, with 14 bases remaining between them. The CDR3 covers 14 residues. Here the CDR3 DNA reads TGTGCCAGCAGCTCTCCCAGGGGAAGGAATGAGCAGTTCTTC. Translating it yields CASSSPRGRNEQFF.